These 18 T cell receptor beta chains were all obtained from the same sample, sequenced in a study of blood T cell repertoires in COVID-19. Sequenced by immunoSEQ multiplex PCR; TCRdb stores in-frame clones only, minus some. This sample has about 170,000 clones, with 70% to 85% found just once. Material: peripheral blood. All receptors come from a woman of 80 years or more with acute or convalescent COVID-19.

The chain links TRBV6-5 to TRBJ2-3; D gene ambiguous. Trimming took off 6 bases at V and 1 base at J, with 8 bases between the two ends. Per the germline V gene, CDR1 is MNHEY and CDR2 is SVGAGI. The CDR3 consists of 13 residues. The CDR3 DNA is TGTGCCAGCAGGGAGCATGGCACAGATACGCAGTATTTT. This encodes CASREHGTDTQYF.

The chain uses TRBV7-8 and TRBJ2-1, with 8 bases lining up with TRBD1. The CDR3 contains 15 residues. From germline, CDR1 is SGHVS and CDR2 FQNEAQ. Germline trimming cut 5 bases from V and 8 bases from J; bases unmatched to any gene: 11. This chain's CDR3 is CASSREGRGPDEQFF. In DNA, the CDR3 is TGTGCCAGCAGCCGAGAGGGCAGGGGGCCGGATGAGCAGTTCTTC.

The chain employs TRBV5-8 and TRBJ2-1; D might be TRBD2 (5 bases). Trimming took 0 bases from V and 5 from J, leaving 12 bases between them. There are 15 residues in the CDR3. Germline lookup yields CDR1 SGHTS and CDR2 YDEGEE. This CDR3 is CASSLGGIYHNEQFF. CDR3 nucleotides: TGTGCCAGCAGCTTGGGAGGGATTTACCACAATGAGCAGTTCTTC.

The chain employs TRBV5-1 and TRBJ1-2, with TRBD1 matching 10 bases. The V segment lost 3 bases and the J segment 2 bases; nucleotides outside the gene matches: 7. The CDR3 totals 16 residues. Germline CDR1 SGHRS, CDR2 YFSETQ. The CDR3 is CASSWTGGQGNYGYTF. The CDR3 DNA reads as TGCGCCAGCAGCTGGACAGGGGGACAGGGGAACTATGGCTACACCTTC.

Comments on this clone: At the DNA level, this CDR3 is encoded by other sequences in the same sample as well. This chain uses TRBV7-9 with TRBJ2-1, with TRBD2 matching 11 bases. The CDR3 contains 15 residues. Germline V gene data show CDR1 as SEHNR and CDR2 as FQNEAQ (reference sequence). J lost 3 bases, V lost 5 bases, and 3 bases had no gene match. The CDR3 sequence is CASSLGLADYNEQFF. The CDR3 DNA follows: TGTGCCAGCAGCCTGGGACTAGCGGACTACAATGAGCAGTTCTTC.

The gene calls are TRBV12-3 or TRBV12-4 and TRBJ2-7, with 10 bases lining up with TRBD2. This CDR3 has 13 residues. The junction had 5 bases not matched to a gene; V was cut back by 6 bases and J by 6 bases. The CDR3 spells CASRLIAGGEQYF. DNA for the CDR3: TGTGCCAGCAGACTCATAGCGGGAGGCGAGCAGTACTTC.

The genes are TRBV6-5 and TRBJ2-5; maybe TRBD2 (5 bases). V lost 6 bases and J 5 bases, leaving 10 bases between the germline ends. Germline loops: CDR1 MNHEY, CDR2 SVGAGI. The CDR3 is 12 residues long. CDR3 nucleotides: TGTGCCAGCAGAGGGAGCCTGGAGACCCAGTACTTC. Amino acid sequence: CASRGSLETQYF.

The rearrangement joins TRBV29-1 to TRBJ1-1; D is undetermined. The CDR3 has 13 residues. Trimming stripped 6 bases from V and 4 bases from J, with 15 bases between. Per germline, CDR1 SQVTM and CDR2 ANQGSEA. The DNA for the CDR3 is TGCAGCGTGGCCATTGGGCCCGGCACTGAAGCTTTCTTT. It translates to CSVAIGPGTEAFF. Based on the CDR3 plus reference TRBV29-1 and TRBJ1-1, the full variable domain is SAVISQKPSRDICQRGTSLTIQCQVDSQVTMMFWYRQQPGQSLTLIATANQGSEATYESGFVIDKFPISRPNLTFSTLTVSNMSPEDSSIYLCSVAIGPGTEAFFGQGTRLTVV.

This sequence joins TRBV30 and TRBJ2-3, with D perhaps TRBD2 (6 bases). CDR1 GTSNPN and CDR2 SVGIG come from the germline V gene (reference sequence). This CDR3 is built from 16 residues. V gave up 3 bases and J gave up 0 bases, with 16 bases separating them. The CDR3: CAWRRFRESSTDTQYF. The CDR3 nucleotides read TGTGCCTGGAGACGGTTTCGGGAGTCTAGCACAGATACGCAGTATTTT.

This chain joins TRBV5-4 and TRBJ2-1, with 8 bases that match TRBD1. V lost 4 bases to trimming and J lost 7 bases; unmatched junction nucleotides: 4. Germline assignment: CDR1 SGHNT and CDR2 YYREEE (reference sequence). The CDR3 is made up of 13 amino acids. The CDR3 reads CASSPQGDNEQFF. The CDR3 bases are TGTGCCAGCAGCCCACAGGGGGATAATGAGCAGTTCTTC.

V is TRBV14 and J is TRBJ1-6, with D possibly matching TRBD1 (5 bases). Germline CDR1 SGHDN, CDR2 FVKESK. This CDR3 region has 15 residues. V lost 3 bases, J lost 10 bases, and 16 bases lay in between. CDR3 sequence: CASSQDYGGYSPLHF. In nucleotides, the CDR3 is TGTGCCAGCAGCCAGGACTATGGGGGATACTCACCCCTCCACTTT.

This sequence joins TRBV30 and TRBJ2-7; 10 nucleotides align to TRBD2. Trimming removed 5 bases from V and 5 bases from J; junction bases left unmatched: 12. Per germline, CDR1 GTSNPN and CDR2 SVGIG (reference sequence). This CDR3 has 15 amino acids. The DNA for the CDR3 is TGTGCCTGGGCGACAAGTAGCGGGAGGTCCCACGAGCAGTACTTC. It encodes CAWATSSGRSHEQYF.

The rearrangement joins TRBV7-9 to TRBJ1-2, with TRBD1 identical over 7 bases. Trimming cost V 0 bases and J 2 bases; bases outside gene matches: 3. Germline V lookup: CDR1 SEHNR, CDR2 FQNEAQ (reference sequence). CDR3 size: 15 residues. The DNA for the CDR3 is TGTGCCAGCAGCTTAGCGACAGGGATCAACTATGGCTACACCTTC. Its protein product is CASSLATGINYGYTF.

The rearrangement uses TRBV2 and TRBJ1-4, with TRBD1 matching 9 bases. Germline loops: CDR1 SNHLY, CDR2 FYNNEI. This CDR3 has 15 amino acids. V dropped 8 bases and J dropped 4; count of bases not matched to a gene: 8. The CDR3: CASGGQGSGNEKLFF. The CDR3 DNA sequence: TGTGCCAGCGGGGGACAGGGTTCTGGTAATGAAAAACTGTTTTTT.

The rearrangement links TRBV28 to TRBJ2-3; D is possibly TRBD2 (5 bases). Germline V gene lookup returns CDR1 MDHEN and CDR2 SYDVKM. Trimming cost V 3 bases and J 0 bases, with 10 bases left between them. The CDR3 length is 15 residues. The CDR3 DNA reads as TGTGCCAGCAGTTTTAGGAGGCCAAGCACAGATACGCAGTATTTT. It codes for CASSFRRPSTDTQYF. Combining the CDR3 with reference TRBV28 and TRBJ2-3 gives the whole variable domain DVKVTQSSRYLVKRTGEKVFLECVQDMDHENMFWYRQDPGLGLRLIYFSYDVKMKEKGDIPEGYSVSREKKERFSLILESASTNQTSMYLCASSFRRPSTDTQYFGPGTRLTVL.

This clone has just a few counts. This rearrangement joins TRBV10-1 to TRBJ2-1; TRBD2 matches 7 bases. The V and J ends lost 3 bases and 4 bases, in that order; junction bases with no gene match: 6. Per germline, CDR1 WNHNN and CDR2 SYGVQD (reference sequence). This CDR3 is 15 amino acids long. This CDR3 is CASSDPAGIYNEQFF. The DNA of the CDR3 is TGCGCCAGCAGTGACCCAGCGGGAATATACAATGAGCAGTTCTTC.

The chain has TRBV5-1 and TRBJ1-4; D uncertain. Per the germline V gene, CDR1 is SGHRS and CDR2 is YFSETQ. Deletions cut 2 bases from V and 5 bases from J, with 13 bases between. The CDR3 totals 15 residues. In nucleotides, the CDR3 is TGCGCCAGCAGCTTCGGAGGGATTAGGAATGAAAAACTGTTTTTT. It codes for CASSFGGIRNEKLFF.

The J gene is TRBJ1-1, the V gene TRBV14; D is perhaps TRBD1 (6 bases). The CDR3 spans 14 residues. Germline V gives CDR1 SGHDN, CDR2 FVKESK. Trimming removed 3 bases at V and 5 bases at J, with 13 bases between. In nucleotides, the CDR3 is TGTGCCAGCAGCCAGTTGACAGGCCTGACTGAAGCTTTCTTT. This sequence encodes CASSQLTGLTEAFF. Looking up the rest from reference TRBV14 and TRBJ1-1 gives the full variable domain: EAGVTQFPSHSVIEKGQTVTLRCDPISGHDNLYWYRRVMGKEIKFLLHFVKESKQDESGMPNNRFLAERTGGTYSTLKVQPAELEDSGVYFCASSQLTGLTEAFFGQGTRLTVV.